This TCR beta chain derives from a study of T cell responses to AZD1222 COVID-19 vaccine. General study findings and limits: Nearly half of spike-specific TCRs reportedly target unmutated variant regions.

The CDR3 runs 12 residues. In germline, CDR1 is GTSNPN, CDR2 SVGIG (reference sequence). Trimming stripped 1 base from V and 6 bases from J, with 6 bases between. A note on this clone: Antigen specificity is unknown.

Only in-frame clones appear in the TCRdb table, and some are missing; sequencing was by immunoSEQ multiplex PCR. The sample includes 80,000 or so clones, about 90% of them seen just once. The sequenced sample was peripheral blood, obtained on day 0 of AZD1222 vaccination. The genes are TRBV30 and TRBJ2-2; no reliable D call. The source of this sequence is an adult in good health. Written as DNA, the CDR3 is TGTGCCTGGAGTGCTAGTCCCGGGGAGCTGTTTTTT. This codes for CAWSASPGELFF.